This record covers a single T cell receptor (beta chain). The target antigen is unknown. This CDR3 region has 15 residues. Trimming stripped 4 bases from V and 6 bases from J, with 16 bases between. In germline, CDR1 is LGHDT, CDR2 YNNKEL (reference sequence). These data are taken from a study of blood T cells in healthy people across ages. A J-beta primer mix and a sample-barcoded 5' primer were used in a second PCR of about 7 to 11 cycles. Each CDR3 protein is one row after TCRdb ran MiXCR on the 5' RACE reads. The data contain 650,000 to 1,000,000 distinct CDR3 sequences, under 40% of them seen just once; the ten biggest clones take up 10% to 15%. Notes on the study in general: Naive and antigen-experienced cells could not be conclusively compared, given unsorted PBMCs.

This sequence originates from a man aged 18 to 29 in good health. The rearrangement joins TRBV3-1 to TRBJ2-1; D call uncertain. The specimen sequenced was blood. For the CDR3, the DNA is TGTGCCAGCAGCCTGTATATCGGGTCAGTCAATGAGCAGTTCTTC. Translated: CASSLYIGSVNEQFF.